This record concerns one TCR beta chain sequence. What it binds is not known. The investigators reverse transcribed all of the isolated RNA, so they sequenced expressed TCRB transcripts. Method: immunoSEQ multiplex PCR; TCRdb's copy keeps in-frame clones and lacks some. The profile shows 100,000 to 150,000 clones, approximately 9% of them singletons. The data are from a study of beta chain features in type 1 diabetes. CDR1 is MNHNY, CDR2 SVGAGI, per germline (reference sequence). The CDR3 totals 12 residues. Trimming removed 7 bases at V and 8 bases at J, with 14 bases between. General study points: VDJ junctions from type 1 diabetes patients carried fewer insertions and larger deletions. A possible short-template PCR bias applies equally to patients and controls. Any HLA-type effect on TCRB rearrangement remained unresolved here. Patients with Type 1 diabetes showed moderately but significantly shorter TCRB CDR3s in all four CD4+ subsets.

The sequenced material came from central memory CD4+ T cells from blood. The receptor comes from a man aged 25-45 years with type 1 diabetes. This chain uses TRBV6-6 with TRBJ1-2; no clear D. CDR3 amino acids: CASKSGPGGYTF. CDR3 nucleotide sequence: TGTGCCAGCAAATCGGGTCCCGGGGGCTACACCTTC.